The present T cell receptor beta chain was sequenced within a study of OX40 agonist ivuxolimab in advanced cancers. Background for the entire study: The costimulatory receptor OX40 (CD134) was targeted by ivuxolimab, a fully human IgG2 agonistic monoclonal antibody. Intravenous ivuxolimab was administered to patients every 2 weeks at six dose levels: 0.01, 0.1, 0.3, 1.5, 3 and 10 mg/kg. Of the 50 to 55 patients in dose escalation, some 20 had hepatocellular carcinoma, about 15 had melanoma, 9 had renal cell carcinoma and 9 had head and neck cancer. In the dose-escalation cohort, around four fifths of patients were male, and the mean age was approximately 64 years, with a range of about 23 to 85. Patients were allowed to have had prior anti-PD-1, anti-PD-L1 or anti-CTLA-4 therapy, and 40% to 45% of the dose-escalation patients had been treated with checkpoint inhibitors. Partial responses occurred in three dose-escalation patients, of whom one had hepatocellular carcinoma and two had cutaneous melanoma. Peripheral TCRbeta sequencing was intended to test whether TCR sequence diversity was altered and clonal T-cell expansion was caused by ivuxolimab. The paper covers the monotherapy dose-escalation part of the phase I ivuxolimab trial, which included N ≈ 57 patients. Results and caveats for the whole study, not just this receptor: In partial responders in the 0.1-3.0 mg/kg groups, normalized peripheral clonal expansion was found to be among the lowest, especially among CD8+ T cells. Antigen specificity was not determined for the clonally expanded peripheral T cells. On average, CD8+ T cells showed more expanded clones than CD4+ T cells after ivuxolimab. At doses of 0.1 to 3.0 mg/kg, clonal expansion of both CD4+ and CD8+ T cells in blood was seen between baseline and week 6. Low levels of normalized T-cell clonal expansion were also seen in some nonresponding patients.

The trial excluded patients who had a history of autoimmune disease or who were on systemic immunosuppression. Peripheral blood for TCR sequencing was collected from all dose cohorts at baseline, on cycle 4 day 1, and on cycle 7 day 1. The samples were drawn from a first-in-human, open-label, multicenter phase I dose-escalation trial of ivuxolimab. The trial enrolled adults with locally advanced or metastatic head and neck squamous cell, hepatocellular, melanoma or renal cell carcinoma. CD4+ and CD8+ T cells were sorted separately from peripheral blood before TCR sequencing. To sequence the TCRbeta CDR3 region, genomic DNA was isolated from the sorted cells. The immunoSEQ Assay was used to sequence the TCRbeta CDR3 regions. TCRdb holds this immuneACCESS table with in-frame rearrangements only. Some clones are missing; in checked studies, unresolved V genes explain under half, and the rest has no known cause. The sample table contains under 65,000 clones; only one count was recorded for roughly 84% of them. The ten biggest clones cover 3% of the sample.

Taken from the germline V gene, the CDR1 and CDR2 loops are SGDLS and YYNGEE. Trimming costs V 0 bases and J 4 bases, and their ends lie 9 bases apart. The CDR3 covers 14 residues, taking in both the cysteine and the phenylalanine. Just the 42-base CDR3 DNA is kept, in frame starting at base 1. A word on this clone: Its target antigen remains unknown. Base qualities are not provided; no much larger clone lies one nucleotide away.

The sequence was obtained from an adult with an advanced solid tumor such as melanoma, head and neck, liver or kidney cancer. The sequenced sample was CD4+ or CD8+ T cells sorted from blood, obtained in a trial of the OX40 agonist ivuxolimab. The chain is made from TRBV9 and TRBJ2-3; TRBD1 could be the D gene, as 6 bases match. The DNA sequence is given as TGTGCCAGCAGCGTAGAACAGGGCTCAGATACGCAGTATTTT. It specifies CASSVEQGSDTQYF.